This record looks at one T cell receptor beta chain sequence and its context. The sample belongs to a study of cytomegalovirus exposure and HLA in healthy donors. 60 Vbeta and 13 Jbeta primers were used in PCR. Measured with immunoSEQ multiplex PCR; TCRdb has only the in-frame clones, and not every one. This repertoire shows roughly 120,000 clones, roughly 70% found once; its top ten account for around 8.2%. This CDR3 contains 15 residues. After removal of 3 bases from V and 2 bases from J, the junction contained 7 bases not matched to a gene. Looked up from germline, CDR1 is GTSNPN and CDR2 is SVGIG (reference sequence).

The material sequenced was PBMCs. The rearrangement joins TRBV30 to TRBJ2-4, with 7 bases aligning to TRBD1. The clonotype was recovered from a man aged 25 to 45 in good health and CMV-seropositive. The CDR3 DNA is TGTGCCTGGAGCCAAGACAGGGTTACCAAAAACATTCAGTACTTC. Its protein is CAWSQDRVTKNIQYF.